This T cell receptor (beta chain) was found in a study of early T cells in non-severe SARS-CoV-2 infection (TCRdb year 2021). About the full investigation: Because TCR sequencing was done on bulk RNA from unsorted whole blood, the alpha and beta chains could not be paired. Overall study outcomes, separate from this receptor: VDJdb matching was skewed toward anti-spike CD8 responses and likely underestimated virus-specific expansions by missing private and CD4 specificities.

This was a case-control study nested in a cohort of healthcare workers in London, UK, who had nasopharyngeal swab PCR tests and blood samples taken every week. Between 23 and 31 March 2020, the week of the UK lockdown, healthcare workers were enrolled and then followed up weekly for as long as 16 weeks. Libraries came from 5' RACE. For sequencing, a NextSeq 500 was employed. In the TCR library protocol, unique molecular identifiers were attached to individual cDNA molecules to correct for PCR bias and sequencing error. Both TCR alpha and beta chains were sequenced, and tight co-correlation was observed between alpha and beta sequence abundances in each sample. The source study handled its data this way. Decombinator V4 was used to annotate the V gene, J gene and CDR3 of the TCR sequences. Expanded TCRs were defined as changing significantly between any two time points under a Poisson model with p below 0.0001. TCR abundances were normalised to the total number of TCRs sequenced in each sample and reported as counts per million. TRAV1-2 paired with TRAJ12, TRAJ20 or TRAJ33 defined MAIT TCRs, while TRAV10 paired with TRAJ18 defined iNKT TCRs. VDJdb, accessed on 1 November 2021, was searched for TCRs annotated for CMV, EBV and SARS-CoV-2, and TCRs annotated for more than one antigen were excluded. TCRdb handled the public reads itself, with Q25 trimming in fastp and clone calling in MiXCR, and kept productive beta chains. Rows merge per CDR3 protein into single entries with the most common DNA and genes. Here the V and J calls rest on TCRdb's processing, not on the authors' analysis. This sample holds 55,000 to 70,000 distinct CDR3 sequences; approximately 12% were observed only once. The biggest ten clones account for around 1.7% of the sample.

A note on this clonotype: The target of this receptor is not known. A single base separates this from a much larger clone, so it may be a read error.

The CDR1 and CDR2 encoded by the germline V gene (reference sequence) are SGHNT and YYREEE. The CDR3 spans 14 residues, from the cysteine through the phenylalanine. Here the CDR3 DNA is all that survives: 42 bases in frame from base 1. The junction shows trimming of 2 bases on V and 3 bases on J, plus 9 bases between the germline ends. The specimen was whole blood. The receptor was derived from an adult who was a healthcare worker with PCR-confirmed SARS-CoV-2 infection or an uninfected control (not recorded which). Rearrangement joined TRBV5-4 to TRBJ1-5, and possibly TRBD1, on 6 matching bases. The DNA sequence reads TGTGCCAGCAGCTTACAGGGCGACAATCAGCCCCAGCATTTT. Its translation is CASSLQGDNQPQHF.